This T cell receptor (beta chain) was identified in a study of shared clonotypes between healthy human individuals. It was CD45RO-negative cells, positively selected for CCR7, that made up naive CD8 cells, with terminally differentiated effector memory CD45RA+ cells excluded. Germline CDR1 reads SGHNT; CDR2 reads YYREEE (reference sequence). The CDR3 loop spans 12 amino acids. Between the trimmed V and J ends, which lost 3 bases and 10 bases, there was a span of 13 bases. TCRdb's table, derived via immunoSEQ multiplex PCR, lists solely in-frame clones and lacks some. Among 600,000 or so clones listed, about 95% were seen once.

The genes are TRBV5-4 and TRBJ1-1; maybe TRBD1 (5 bases). The sequence derives from a woman in her 30s in good health. The specimen was naive CD8+ T cells sorted from blood. CDR3 amino acids: CASSSNQGAAFF. In nucleotides, the CDR3 is TGTGCCAGCAGCTCAAACCAGGGAGCAGCTTTCTTT.